This T cell receptor (beta chain) was identified in a study of radiotherapy plus CTLA-4 blockade in lung cancer. The repertoire was sequenced with immunoSEQ multiplex PCR; TCRdb's copy has only in-frame clones and lacks some. This table holds fewer than 150,000 clones, about 83% found once. General study results and limits: Clones derived from tumor TCRs expanded in blood after radiotherapy plus ipilimumab.

This CDR3 has 15 residues. V lost 4 bases, J lost 2 bases, and 15 bases lay in between. Germline CDR1 and CDR2: MNHEY and SVGAGI. Alongside CTLA-4 blockade with ipilimumab, patients with chemo-refractory metastatic non-small-cell lung cancer received focal radiation. Worth noting for this clone: Antigen unknown.

The TCR comes from a human donor with non-small cell lung cancer who had a partial response to radiotherapy plus ipilimumab. The chain is built from TRBV6-5 and TRBJ2-7; perhaps TRBD1 as D (7 bases). The sample was peripheral blood, taken from a patient treated with radiotherapy plus ipilimumab. CDR3 sequence: CASSSLQGGAYEQYF. In DNA, the CDR3 is TGTGCCAGCAGTTCCCTTCAGGGGGGCGCCTACGAGCAGTACTTC.